What follows describes a single T cell receptor (beta chain). The antigen remains undetermined. The sample is drawn from a study of Tregs in tolerant kidney transplant recipients. Only in-frame clones appear in the TCRdb table, and some are missing; sequencing was by immunoSEQ multiplex PCR. The repertoire holds tens of thousands of clones, with approximately 90% as singletons. Study conclusions and caveats: Activated donor B cell expansion appeared to reveal the most relevant donor-specific TCRbeta repertoire. Findings come from small patient numbers and require larger validation.

Thawed PBMCs were FACS-sorted into unstimulated CD4+CD25+CD127- regulatory T cells, CD4+CD25- non-regulatory cells, CD4 and CD8 cells. The TCR was taken from a human donor in good health. The sequenced material came from CD8+ T cells from blood.

CDR3: CASRLSSEGGPREQYF. The CDR3 nucleotides read TGTGCCAGCAGACTAAGTAGCGAGGGAGGGCCGAGGGAGCAGTACTTC. This sequence joins TRBV2 and TRBJ2-7, with 7 bases aligning to TRBD2. V shed 6 bases and J 7 bases; nucleotides not matched to a gene: 18. The CDR3 consists of 16 residues. CDR1 is SNHLY, CDR2 FYNNEI, per germline.